The T cell receptor beta chain under discussion was sequenced for a study of long-term antiretroviral therapy in people with HIV (dated by TCRdb to 2022 to 2024). For the study in its entirety: Collection of the earliest samples took place about a decade ahead of the 2015 WHO recommendation for immediate ART, at a time when ART was typically delayed until CD4 counts fell. Whether ART initiation and durable HIV suppression were associated with changes in peripheral blood TRB repertoire composition and diversity was tested in a retrospective serial study. From 25 to 30 adults with confirmed HIV infection, the cohort provided approximately 190 cryopreserved PBMC samples, gathered serially across a mean of around 6 years (range 1-12). About 35% of the 30 participants with HIV were female. Test extractions of a monoclonal T-cell line alongside fewer than 40 polyclonal samples showed no cross-contamination during QIAcube processing.

The immunoSEQ hsTCRB v3.0 assay was used at survey level resolution to sequence the TRB variable region. The targeted TRB sequencing depth was roughly 40,000-50,000 T-cell genomes per sample. TRB libraries were pooled and sequenced on an Illumina MiSeq using a v3 150-cycle kit. Per the original workflow: Repertoire analysis was performed in R inside a reproducible Nextflow workflow that covered QC, data transformation and analysis. LymphoSeq2, an R package for exploring AIRR-Seq data, was used to implement custom analyses. A few samples yielding fewer than 5000 total TRB sequences were excluded, leaving roughly 200 analyzed HIV repertoires. Among the 180 or so HIV repertoires that were kept, some 61 were collected before ART initiation and around 130 were collected after ART initiation. Each repertoire was downsampled to 5000 TRB nucleotide sequences, and summary statistics were averaged across 100 downsampling iterations. The analysis kept only TRB sequences whose CDR3 regions were at least seven amino acids long. Diversity was assessed using a clonality score derived from Shannon entropy and using the Gini coefficient. In the repertoire networks, any two of the top 5000 CDR3 amino acid sequences were connected whenever the two sequences differed by an edit distance of one. GLIPH2 predicted antigen specificity groups and MHC restriction for TRB CDR3 amino acid sequences. Known CMV, EBV, HIV or tissue antigen associations were flagged by matching CDR3 amino acid sequences against VDJdb and McPAS-TCR. Pre-ART, post-ART and control groups were compared with Wilcoxon signed-rank tests and Holm-Bonferroni correction. In its TCRdb copy, this immuneACCESS table keeps in-frame sequences only and misses some clones. Where compared with another copy, unresolved V genes explain less than half of these, and the others have no known cause. V, J and clone size derive from that table, while D and trimming were established from the DNA sequence. This sample holds 25,000 to 30,000 clones; 80% to 90% were observed only once. The top ten hold approximately 9.5% of the sample.

To be included, a participant needed at least one PBMC sample from before ART initiation plus at least two post-ART samples. All participants with HIV were treated in the United States of America. Before DNA extraction, cryopreserved samples of roughly 0.9-11 million PBMC were thawed and then washed. At the time of the earliest PBMC sample for each participant with HIV, ages ranged from about 23 to 60 years. PBMC samples were contributed by each participant from 1-4 timepoints before ART initiation and 2-8 timepoints after ART initiation, with a median of 7 samples. Serial HIV viral load, CD4+ T-cell count, ART history and demographic data were obtained for every participant. Using a Qiagen kit on a QIAcube, genomic DNA was extracted from unsorted PBMC, with samples processed in batches of 12. Here is what the overall study found, with its caveats: Expanded TRB clones identified before ART initiation dominated the repertoire at all time points, although this dominance fluctuated and declined in many PLHIV after ART. Inferences about post-ART repertoire changes are limited because no data were available on ART adherence, viral resistance or therapy changes. The samples span the years 2004 to 2017, and the ART regimens used at that time may not be as effective as current regimens. Owing to limited PBMC availability, only the TCR beta chain was sequenced, without alpha chain pairing. Starting ART was linked to a significant rise in TRB diversity, yet even after long-term ART the diversity remained significantly lower than in transplant donor controls. HIV repertoires had narrower CDR3 length ranges than controls, and the network structure suggested an antigen-experienced repertoire that shifted only slightly toward naive after ART. Because pre-ART samples had limited cell numbers, profiling was done on unsorted PBMC rather than on sorted CD4+ and CD8+ T cells.

Notes on this clone: It lacks a known antigen. No quality values exist for individual bases; no much larger clone is one base distant.

CDR1 is given as SGHTS and CDR2 as YDEGEE, both from the germline V gene. The CDR3 holds 12 amino acids from the cysteine to the phenylalanine. The sequence is cut down to CDR3 DNA, 36 bases in frame from base 1. Relative to germline, V is 0 bases shorter and J is 5 bases shorter, with 6 bases between their ends. This clonotype was obtained from a man in his forties or fifties with HIV. The sample here was unsorted PBMCs, taken 3 years after starting antiretroviral therapy. The rearranged chain carries TRBV5-8 and TRBJ2-7, with the D segment identity uncertain. CDR3 sequence: CASSLEGNEQYF. The bases read TGTGCCAGCAGCTTGGAAGGGAACGAGCAGTACTTC.